This TCR beta chain was retrieved from a study of CD8 T cells in ankylosing spondylitis. Overall study findings and caveats: Ankylosing spondylitis blood appeared to be characterized by a TCR beta motif of under ten highly homologous variants. Peripheral blood held disease-linked clones only at relatively low frequency, and these were CD8+. Reports say disease-linked clones showed up significantly more in matched ankylosing spondylitis synovial fluid.

There are 13 residues in the CDR3. V was clipped by 6 bases and J by 0 bases, with 9 bases between them. Germline V CDR1 and CDR2: DFQATT, SNEGSKA (reference sequence). Concerning this clonotype: Its specificity is not known.

Construction of TCR beta libraries was performed using quantitative 5'-RACE with molecular barcodes. TCRdb reprocessed the 5' RACE reads with MiXCR, giving one entry per CDR3 protein. The data contain some 140,000 distinct CDR3 sequences, 7.5% to 9.5% of them singletons. The specimen sequenced was synovial fluid, either unsorted or a sorted T cell fraction (not recorded which). The chain carries TRBV20-1 and TRBJ1-5; D is possibly TRBD1 (5 bases). The source is a male donor with ankylosing spondylitis. The CDR3 DNA follows: TGCAGTGCCCTGGGGGATAGCAATCAGCCCCAGCATTTT. This encodes CSALGDSNQPQHF.